The 19 T cell receptor beta chains presented below share a single source sample, sequenced in a study of shared clonotypes between healthy human individuals. Sequencing used immunoSEQ multiplex PCR; TCRdb keeps in-frame clones, though not all of them. The table includes about 750,000 clones, around 92% detected once. Naive CD8 isolation took CD45RO-negative cells positively selected for CCR7 and excluded terminally differentiated effector memory CD45RA+ cells. The sequencing sample was made of naive CD8+ T cells sorted from blood. The receptors here all came from a man aged 25 to 40 in good health.

The chain carries TRBV5-1 and TRBJ2-7; D possibly corresponds to TRBD2 (7 bases). Trimming took 0 bases from V and 3 from J, leaving 10 bases between them. This CDR3 contains 14 residues. Germline values: CDR1 SGHRS, CDR2 YFSETQ. The CDR3, as DNA: TGCGCCAGCAGCTTGGACGGGGGGCTCTACGAGCAGTACTTC. It yields the protein CASSLDGGLYEQYF.

The rearrangement uses TRBV7-9 and TRBJ1-2; no reliable D call. This CDR3 is 15 amino acids long. Germline CDR1 reads SEHNR; CDR2 reads FQNEAQ (reference sequence). V shed 6 bases and J shed 6 bases, with 20 bases lying between them. CDR3 protein: CASSPSPATGNGYTF. The DNA of the CDR3 is TGTGCCAGCAGTCCCTCTCCGGCGACGGGCAATGGCTACACCTTC.

Here the CDR3 DNA reads TGTGCCACCACAGGGGCGAGAAATGAGCAGTTCTTC. It encodes CATTGARNEQFF. This chain connects TRBV27 to TRBJ2-1, with 7 bases aligning to TRBD1. The CDR3 length is 12 residues. The ends lost 10 bases at V and 7 bases at J; junction bases unmatched: 7. In germline, CDR1 is MNHEY, CDR2 SMNVEV (reference sequence).

The chain carries TRBV27 and TRBJ2-7, with TRBD2 as a possible D gene (5 bases). CDR1 is MNHEY and CDR2 is SMNVEV in the germline V gene (reference sequence). Trimming took 6 bases from V and 2 from J, leaving 11 bases between them. CDR3 length: 13 amino acids. The CDR3 DNA follows: TGTGCCAGCAGCCCTCTCGGGGCCTACGAGCAGTACTTC. Protein sequence: CASSPLGAYEQYF.

The gene calls are TRBV5-5 and TRBJ2-3; D not certain. V lost 3 bases and J lost 5, with 19 bases in between. The germline CDR1 and CDR2 sequences are SGHKS and YYEKEE (reference sequence). This CDR3 spans 16 amino acids. The CDR3 reads CASSSRDRIGEDTQYF. CDR3 bases: TGTGCCAGCAGCTCCAGAGACCGAATTGGGGAAGATACGCAGTATTTT.

The chain carries TRBV19 and TRBJ2-7; TRBD1 matches 7 bases. The CDR3 is 14 residues long. The junction had 11 bases not matched to a gene; V was cut back by 5 bases and J by 7 bases. Germline CDR1 reads LNHDA; CDR2 reads SQIVND (reference sequence). The CDR3, as DNA: TGTGCCAGTAGTCCCTCACACAGGGGCCGGGAGCAGTACTTC. This sequence encodes CASSPSHRGREQYF.

The V gene is TRBV11-2, the J gene TRBJ2-6, with 10 bases identical to TRBD1. Germline CDR1 is SGHAT and CDR2 is FQNNGV. The length of the CDR3 is 18 residues. Germline trimming cut 5 bases from V and 4 bases from J; bases unmatched to any gene: 11. CDR3 sequence: CASSHIRTGGIGANVLTF. CDR3 coding DNA: TGTGCCAGCAGCCACATACGGACAGGGGGAATCGGGGCCAACGTCCTGACTTTC.

CDR3: CASSLGGLEQYF. CDR3 in DNA: TGTGCCAGCAGCTTAGGGGGACTTGAGCAGTACTTC. The chain carries TRBV7-9 and TRBJ2-7; the D gene is possibly TRBD2 (6 bases). This CDR3 comprises 12 residues. The V end was cut by 1 base, the J end by 7 bases, with 8 bases between. Germline V lookup: CDR1 SEHNR, CDR2 FQNEAQ (reference sequence). The variable domain in full, with the rest retrieved from reference TRBV7-9 and TRBJ2-7, is DTGVSQNPRHKITKRGQNVTFRCDPISEHNRLYWYRQTLGQGPEFLTYFQNEAQLEKSRLLSDRFSAERPKGSFSTLEIQRTEQGDSAMYLCASSLGGLEQYFGPGTRLTVT.

About this clone: Being one base from a much bigger clone, this may be a read error. The J gene is TRBJ2-1, the V gene TRBV7-9; D unresolved. Per the germline V gene, CDR1 is SEHNR and CDR2 is FQNEAQ (reference sequence). The CDR3 loop spans 12 amino acids. Trimming left V 3 bases short and J 5 bases short, with 5 bases between. CDR3 DNA: TGTGCCAGCAGCTTCTGGGACAATGAGCAGTTCTTC. Translation gives CASSFWDNEQFF.

The rearrangement uses TRBV5-4 and TRBJ2-7, with 8 bases identical to TRBD1. The germline gives CDR1 SGHNT, CDR2 YYREEE (reference sequence). The CDR3 has 15 residues. Unmatched junction bases numbered 10, after V lost 4 bases and J lost 4 bases. The CDR3 bases are TGTGCCAGCAGCCCCCGACAGGGGTTGGTATACGAGCAGTACTTC. Amino acids: CASSPRQGLVYEQYF.

Worth noting for this clone: Distinct nucleotide sequences in the sample also encode this CDR3. The chain has TRBV11-2 and TRBJ2-7; 12 bases fit TRBD1. CDR3 length equals 13 residues. Losses at the gene ends were 5 bases for V and 7 bases for J; bases not matched to a gene: 3. CDR1 SGHAT and CDR2 FQNNGV come from the germline V gene. This chain's CDR3 is CASSGTGGWEQYF. In DNA form, the CDR3 reads TGTGCCAGCAGCGGGACAGGGGGCTGGGAGCAGTACTTC.

In this sample, this clone turned up once. The chain uses TRBV10-1 and TRBJ2-7; possibly TRBD1 for D (6 bases). The germline CDR1 and CDR2 sequences are WNHNN and SYGVQD (reference sequence). The V end lost 0 bases, the J end lost 2 bases, and 14 bases lay between the germline ends. CDR3 length: 16 amino acids. Here the CDR3 DNA reads TGCGCCAGCAGTGAGTCCACAGGGAGTGTCACCTACGAGCAGTACTTC. The encoded protein is CASSESTGSVTYEQYF.

Regarding this clone: Additional DNA sequences in this sample encode the identical CDR3. The rearrangement joins TRBV9 to TRBJ2-5; the D gene is possibly TRBD1 (6 bases). The V gene lost 3 bases and the J gene lost 2 bases, with 8 bases spanning the gap. The length of the CDR3 is 13 residues. Germline V gene data show CDR1 as SGDLS and CDR2 as YYNGEE. The CDR3 DNA sequence: TGTGCCAGCAGCGGGGGGCAACAAGAGACCCAGTACTTC. This sequence encodes CASSGGQQETQYF.

A remark on this clone: In the same sample, other DNA sequences code for this CDR3. V is TRBV27 and J is TRBJ2-7; 8 bases map to TRBD1. The CDR3 totals 14 residues. The germline V gene encodes CDR1 MNHEY and CDR2 SMNVEV (reference sequence). Trimming at V came to 3 bases and at J to 0 bases, leaving 1 base not matched to a gene. CDR3 coding DNA: TGTGCCAGCAGTTTTGGGACAGGCTCCTACGAGCAGTACTTC. This encodes CASSFGTGSYEQYF.

The rearrangement uses TRBV19 and TRBJ1-5; possible D gene TRBD1, 5 bases. V was pared by 0 bases and J by 1 base, with 7 bases between. The CDR3 runs to 15 residues. Germline assignment: CDR1 LNHDA and CDR2 SQIVND (reference sequence). The CDR3 bases are TGTGCCAGTAGTATAGACGGGACCAGCAATCAGCCCCAGCATTTT. Amino acids: CASSIDGTSNQPQHF.

This clone was observed a few times. The CDR3: CASSSEGSGPSYEQYF. CDR3 sequence (DNA): TGTGCCAGCAGTTCCGAGGGATCCGGGCCTTCCTACGAGCAGTACTTC. V is TRBV27 and J is TRBJ2-7; D is perhaps TRBD2 (5 bases). The V gene's germline CDR1 is MNHEY and CDR2 SMNVEV (reference sequence). Trimming removed 4 bases at V and 1 base at J, with 17 bases between. CDR3 size: 16 residues.

This clone has only a few counts. V and J are TRBV28 and TRBJ1-2, with D hard to call. This CDR3 is built from 15 residues. In germline, CDR1 is MDHEN, CDR2 SYDVKM. V gave up 6 bases and J gave up 8 bases, with 22 bases separating them. The DNA of the CDR3 is TGTGCCAGCAGCCTAGCCCCGGGGAGGTGGAACGGCTACACCTTC. It is translated as CASSLAPGRWNGYTF.

This clone was recorded once. The chain recombines TRBV7-9 with TRBJ2-7; unclear D gene. CDR3 length equals 13 residues. V was cut by 2 bases and J by 1 base, with 6 bases left in between. Looked up from germline, CDR1 is SEHNR and CDR2 is FQNEAQ (reference sequence). The CDR3 region has the DNA TGTGCCAGCAGCTTACGTCCTTCCTACGAGCAGTACTTC. This translates into CASSLRPSYEQYF.

The sample holds a few counts of this clone. The chain combines TRBV7-9 with TRBJ2-6, with D possibly matching TRBD1 (5 bases). CDR1 and CDR2 from the germline V gene are SEHNR and FQNEAQ (reference sequence). CDR3 length: 16 residues. Trimming removed 6 bases at V and 2 bases at J, with 14 bases between. CDR3 DNA: TGTGCCAGCAGTCTTTTCCAGGGTACTGGGGCCAACGTCCTGACTTTC. Its translation is CASSLFQGTGANVLTF.